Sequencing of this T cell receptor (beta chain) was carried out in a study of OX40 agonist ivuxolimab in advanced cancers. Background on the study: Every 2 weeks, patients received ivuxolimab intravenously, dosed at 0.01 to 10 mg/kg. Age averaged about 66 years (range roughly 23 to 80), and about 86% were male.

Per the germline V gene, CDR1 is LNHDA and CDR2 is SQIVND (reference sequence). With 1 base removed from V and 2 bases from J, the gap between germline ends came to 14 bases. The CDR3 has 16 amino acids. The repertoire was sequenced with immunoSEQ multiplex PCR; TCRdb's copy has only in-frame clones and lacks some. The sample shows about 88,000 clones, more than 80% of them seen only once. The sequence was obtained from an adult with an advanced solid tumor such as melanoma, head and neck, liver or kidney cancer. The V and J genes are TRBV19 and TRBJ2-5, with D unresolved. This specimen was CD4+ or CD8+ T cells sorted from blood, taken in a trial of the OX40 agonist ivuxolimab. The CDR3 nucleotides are TGTGCCAGTAGTATAGGTGTAGGGTCATTGCAAGAGACCCAGTACTTC. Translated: CASSIGVGSLQETQYF. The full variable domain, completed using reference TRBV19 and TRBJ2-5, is DGGITQSPKYLFRKEGQNVTLSCEQNLNHDAMYWYRQDPGQGLRLIYYSQIVNDFQKGDIAEGYSVSREKKESFPLTVTSAQKNPTAFYLCASSIGVGSLQETQYFGPGTRLLVL.